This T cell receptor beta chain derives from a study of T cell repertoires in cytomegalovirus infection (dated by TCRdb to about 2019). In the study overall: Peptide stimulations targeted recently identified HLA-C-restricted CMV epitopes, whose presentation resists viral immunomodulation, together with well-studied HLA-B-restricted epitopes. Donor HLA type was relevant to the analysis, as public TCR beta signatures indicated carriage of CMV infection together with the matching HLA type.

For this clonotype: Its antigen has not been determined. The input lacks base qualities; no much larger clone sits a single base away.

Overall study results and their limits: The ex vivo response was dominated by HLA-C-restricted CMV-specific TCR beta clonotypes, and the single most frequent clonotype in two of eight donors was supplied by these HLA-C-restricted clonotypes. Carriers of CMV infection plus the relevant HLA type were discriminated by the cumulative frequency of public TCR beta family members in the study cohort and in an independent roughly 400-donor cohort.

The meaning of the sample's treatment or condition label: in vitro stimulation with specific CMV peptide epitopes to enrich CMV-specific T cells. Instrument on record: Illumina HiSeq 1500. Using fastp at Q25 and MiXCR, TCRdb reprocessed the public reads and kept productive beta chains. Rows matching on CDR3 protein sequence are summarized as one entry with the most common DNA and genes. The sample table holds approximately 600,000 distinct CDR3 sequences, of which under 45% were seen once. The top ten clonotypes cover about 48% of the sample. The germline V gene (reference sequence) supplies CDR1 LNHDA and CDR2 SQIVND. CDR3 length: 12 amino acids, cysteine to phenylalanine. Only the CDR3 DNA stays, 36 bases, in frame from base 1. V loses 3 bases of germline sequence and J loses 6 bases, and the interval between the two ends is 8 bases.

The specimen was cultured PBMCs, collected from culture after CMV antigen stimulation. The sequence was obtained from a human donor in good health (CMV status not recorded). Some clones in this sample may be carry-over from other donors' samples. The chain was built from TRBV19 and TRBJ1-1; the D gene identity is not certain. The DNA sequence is TGTGCCAGTAGTATGGGTGGCCCTGAAGCTTTCTTT. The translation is CASSMGGPEAFF.